This TCR beta chain was sequenced for a study of blood T cell repertoires in COVID-19. For the study at large: Collection of acute and convalescent COVID-19 samples took place in the United States, Italy and Spain.

The data were produced by immunoSEQ multiplex PCR, yet TCRdb's version contains in-frame clones alone and is incomplete. The table lists hundreds of thousands of clones, around 90% of them singletons. The CDR3 extends over 15 amino acids. V was pared by 7 bases and J by 7 bases, with 22 bases between. Germline CDR1 SEHNR, CDR2 FQNEAQ (reference sequence). The source material was PBMCs or T cells enriched from blood (not recorded which). The chain links TRBV7-9 to TRBJ1-2; D is perhaps TRBD1 (6 bases). The TCR originated in a woman aged 18-29 years who had recovered from COVID-19. The CDR3 sequence is CASIPSGGARGGYTF. In DNA, the CDR3 is TGTGCCAGCATCCCAAGCGGGGGGGCGCGGGGTGGCTACACCTTC.